A single T cell receptor beta chain is shown here with its context. The entry originates in a study of T cell responses to AZD1222 COVID-19 vaccine. The CDR3 contains 15 residues. Trimming removed 0 bases at V and 0 bases at J, with 7 bases between. CDR1 SGHKS and CDR2 YYEKEE come from the germline V gene (reference sequence). Using immunoSEQ multiplex PCR, the repertoire was profiled, and TCRdb retains in-frame clones only, with some absent. The sample lists approximately 140,000 clones, roughly nine tenths seen once, with under 4.5% in the top ten. J is TRBJ1-3 and V is TRBV5-5; D ambiguous. This clonotype originated in an adult who received the AZD1222 COVID-19 vaccine. Here the sequenced sample was peripheral blood, taken 28 days after the second AZD1222 dose. CDR3 protein: CASSLAPNSGNTIYF. CDR3 nucleotide sequence: TGTGCCAGCAGCTTGGCCCCTAACTCTGGAAACACCATATATTTT. The full variable domain, its missing parts supplied by reference TRBV5-5 and TRBJ1-3, is DAGVTQSPTHLIKTRGQQVTLRCSPISGHKSVSWYQQVLGQGPQFIFQYYEKEERGRGNFPDRFSARQFPNYSSELNVNALLLGDSALYLCASSLAPNSGNTIYFGEGSWLTVV.